These 27 T cell receptor beta chains were all obtained from the same sample, sequenced in a study of blood T cell repertoires in COVID-19. Sequenced by immunoSEQ multiplex PCR; TCRdb stores in-frame clones only, minus some. The table lists some 450,000 clones, approximately 90% of them singletons. The sequenced sample was peripheral blood. Every receptor here comes from a man aged 18 to 30 with COVID-19, enrolled during active disease.

The chain links TRBV5-5 to TRBJ1-1; weak D call: TRBD1 (6 bases). V was shortened by 0 bases and J by 5 bases, with 11 bases between the two germline ends. Germline assignment: CDR1 SGHKS and CDR2 YYEKEE (reference sequence). The CDR3 runs 14 residues. In nucleotides, the CDR3 is TGTGCCAGCAGCTTGGACCCCAGGGGAACTGAAGCTTTCTTT. This codes for CASSLDPRGTEAFF.

This clone was picked up a small number of times. The chain couples TRBV19 to TRBJ1-5, with D tentatively TRBD1 (5 bases). This CDR3 comprises 16 residues. From germline, CDR1 is LNHDA and CDR2 SQIVND (reference sequence). The V end lost 0 bases, the J end lost 7 bases, and 16 bases lay between the germline ends. CDR3 nucleotides: TGTGCCAGTAGTATAGATCATATGGGACTAAGGCAGCCCCAGCATTTT. It codes for CASSIDHMGLRQPQHF.

This chain joins TRBV24-1 and TRBJ2-5; D ambiguous. Germline V gene lookup returns CDR1 KGHDR and CDR2 SFDVKD. V was trimmed by 4 bases and J by 2 bases, leaving 4 bases between them. The CDR3 spans 12 residues. The CDR3 DNA reads TGTGCCACCAGTGACCATCAAGAGACCCAGTACTTC. Translation gives CATSDHQETQYF.

The gene calls are TRBV18 and TRBJ2-5; TRBD1 matches at 11 bases. Germline V gives CDR1 KGHSH, CDR2 LQKENI. The CDR3 length is 15 residues. Trimming took 4 bases from V and 5 from J; bases not matched to a gene: 6. CDR3 in DNA: TGTGCCAGCTCACTGGACAGGGGGCGGACGGAGACCCAGTACTTC. It codes for CASSLDRGRTETQYF. Full variable domain (remainder filled in from reference TRBV18 and TRBJ2-5): NAGVMQNPRHLVRRRGQEARLRCSPMKGHSHVYWYRQLPEEGLKFMVYLQKENIIDESGMPKERFSAEFPKEGPSILRIQQVVRGDSAAYFCASSLDRGRTETQYFGPGTRLLVL.

The DNA of the CDR3 is TGTGCCAGCAGTGAAGGGCCACAATATAATTCACCCCTCCACTTT. Translation: CASSEGPQYNSPLHF. This chain links TRBV6-1 with TRBJ1-6; D not resolved. The CDR3 runs to 15 residues. Trimming shortened V by 1 base and J by 4 bases, and 8 bases separated the two germline ends. The V gene's germline CDR1 is MNHNS and CDR2 SASEGT.

The J gene is TRBJ1-2, the V gene TRBV30; TRBD1 aligns across 7 bases. The germline V gene encodes CDR1 GTSNPN and CDR2 SVGIG (reference sequence). The ends lost 3 bases at V and 5 bases at J; junction bases unmatched: 3. This CDR3 comprises 12 residues. The chain's CDR3 is CAWRTGLYGYTF. DNA of the CDR3: TGTGCCTGGAGGACAGGGTTGTATGGCTACACCTTC. Combining the CDR3 with reference TRBV30 and TRBJ1-2 gives the whole variable domain SQTIHQWPATLVQPVGSPLSLECTVEGTSNPNLYWYRQAAGRGLQLLFYSVGIGQISSEVPQNLSASRPQDRQFILSSKKLLLSDSGFYLCAWRTGLYGYTFGSGTRLTVV.

The chain carries TRBV6-5 and TRBJ2-7; maybe TRBD1 (5 bases). CDR3 length: 13 amino acids. The V end lost 8 bases, the J end lost 2 bases, and 13 bases lay between the germline ends. CDR1 is MNHEY and CDR2 is SVGAGI in the germline V gene. The CDR3 reads CASSFRVTYEQYF. CDR3 DNA: TGTGCCAGCTCCTTCAGGGTGACCTACGAGCAGTACTTC.

This rearrangement joins TRBV2 to TRBJ1-2; possible D gene TRBD1, 5 bases. Deletions cut 3 bases from V and 7 bases from J, with 15 bases between. Germline CDR1 and CDR2: SNHLY and FYNNEI. The CDR3 is 14 residues long. The CDR3 DNA follows: TGTGCCAGCAGTGACGTTGGGGCCGTAGGTGGCTACACCTTC. Its translation is CASSDVGAVGGYTF. The full variable domain, completed using reference TRBV2 and TRBJ1-2, is EPEVTQTPSHQVTQMGQEVILRCVPISNHLYFYWYRQILGQKVEFLVSFYNNEISEKSEIFDDQFSVERPDGSNFTLKIRSTKLEDSAMYFCASSDVGAVGGYTFGSGTRLTVV.

J is TRBJ1-4 and V is TRBV7-9; 7 bases are shared with TRBD1. The germline V gene encodes CDR1 SEHNR and CDR2 FQNEAQ (reference sequence). V trimming: 0 bases; J trimming: 7 bases; junction bases outside the gene matches: 5. The CDR3 covers 15 residues. The CDR3: CASSLAWTGREKLFF. The DNA of the CDR3 is TGTGCCAGCAGCTTAGCGTGGACAGGTCGTGAAAAACTGTTTTTT.

This CDR3 reads CASSRREIANEQFF. The CDR3 DNA reads TGTGCCAGCAGCAGGCGGGAAATAGCCAATGAGCAGTTCTTC. The V gene is TRBV7-9, the J gene TRBJ2-1; a weak D match, TRBD2 (6 bases). The CDR3 is made up of 14 amino acids. The germline CDR1 and CDR2 sequences are SEHNR and FQNEAQ (reference sequence). Trimming pared 5 bases from V and 6 bases from J, leaving 14 bases between.

V usage is TRBV7-7 and J usage is TRBJ2-5; no reliable D call. This CDR3 contains 13 residues. The germline V and J ends were trimmed by 5 bases and 5 bases, with 12 bases remaining between them. Per the germline V gene, CDR1 is SSHAT and CDR2 is FNYEAQ (reference sequence). The CDR3 is CASSPAASETQYF. The DNA for the CDR3 is TGTGCCAGCAGCCCTGCGGCTTCCGAGACCCAGTACTTC.

The chain links TRBV14 to TRBJ2-2, with D perhaps matching TRBD1 (6 bases). Trimming left V 6 bases short and J 3 bases short, with 8 bases between. The CDR3 contains 13 residues. Germline CDR1 SGHDN, CDR2 FVKESK. This chain's CDR3 is CASRTGYTGELFF. CDR3 sequence (DNA): TGTGCCAGCAGGACAGGATACACCGGGGAGCTGTTTTTT.

The chain has TRBV6-5 and TRBJ1-1, with 7 bases matching TRBD1. In germline, CDR1 is MNHEY, CDR2 SVGAGI. This CDR3 region has 15 residues. The ends lost 5 bases at V and 3 bases at J; junction bases unmatched: 9. This chain's CDR3 is CASSRGTEPYTEAFF. CDR3 sequence (DNA): TGTGCCAGCAGTCGTGGGACAGAACCCTACACTGAAGCTTTCTTT.

The CDR3 sequence is CASSLAGGQGTQYF. The CDR3 DNA reads TGTGCCAGCAGCTTAGCGGGGGGGCAGGGGACCCAGTACTTC. The chain joins TRBV5-6 to TRBJ2-5, with 10 bases lining up with TRBD2. J was trimmed by 7 bases and V by 2 bases; bases with no gene match: 5. The CDR3 totals 14 residues. CDR1 and CDR2 (germline): SGHDT, YYEEEE.

J is TRBJ2-1 and V is TRBV6-5, with 9 bases lining up with TRBD1. CDR1 is MNHEY, CDR2 SVGAGI, per germline. V lost 6 bases to trimming and J lost 5 bases; unmatched junction nucleotides: 8. The CDR3 length is 15 residues. CDR3 residues: CASRTDRGGHNEQFF. CDR3 coding DNA: TGTGCCAGCAGGACCGACAGGGGGGGACACAATGAGCAGTTCTTC.

V and J are TRBV3-1 (or the pseudogene TRBV3-2) and TRBJ2-2, with unresolved D. The CDR3 runs to 15 residues. Trimming left V 0 bases short and J 6 bases short, with 11 bases between. CDR1 is LGHDT and CDR2 is YNNKEL in the germline V gene (reference sequence). CDR3 region: CASSQDSGYPGELFF. In nucleotides, the CDR3 is TGTGCCAGCAGCCAAGATTCCGGGTATCCCGGGGAGCTGTTTTTT.

The J gene is TRBJ1-2, the V gene TRBV19; D uncertain. The V and J ends lost 7 bases and 3 bases respectively, with 18 bases between them. CDR1 and CDR2 (germline): LNHDA, SQIVND (reference sequence). This CDR3 spans 15 amino acids. The CDR3 DNA reads as TGTGCCAGTACCTCAGACACAAGTAGAGACTATGGCTACACCTTC. As protein: CASTSDTSRDYGYTF.

The gene calls are TRBV9 and TRBJ2-1; maybe TRBD2 (6 bases). The CDR3 length is 15 residues. V was pared by 3 bases and J by 6 bases, with 16 bases between. Germline V gives CDR1 SGDLS, CDR2 YYNGEE. The CDR3 coding sequence is TGTGCCAGCAGCGCTTTACTAGTTAGCGGCAATGAGCAGTTCTTC. Encoded protein: CASSALLVSGNEQFF.

CDR3: CASSLALGQGTEAFF. CDR3 DNA sequence: TGTGCCAGCAGCTTGGCCCTCGGACAGGGGACTGAAGCTTTCTTT. The J gene is TRBJ1-1, the V gene TRBV5-8; TRBD1 matches at 9 bases. Trimming took 0 bases from V and 5 from J; bases not matched to a gene: 5. The germline gives CDR1 SGHTS, CDR2 YDEGEE. The CDR3 sequence is 15 residues long.

This clone was seen only once. The rearrangement links TRBV18 to TRBJ2-5, with TRBD2 matching 10 bases. The CDR3 totals 16 residues. The V segment lost 1 base and the J segment 1 base; nucleotides outside the gene matches: 3. Germline loops: CDR1 KGHSH, CDR2 LQKENI. The CDR3 spells CASSPQSSGSQETQYF. The CDR3 coding sequence is TGTGCCAGCTCACCACAATCTAGCGGGAGCCAAGAGACCCAGTACTTC.

This rearrangement joins TRBV6-6 to TRBJ1-6; the match to TRBD1 covers 8 bases. The germline V gene has CDR1 MNHNY and CDR2 SVGAGI (reference sequence). Trimming at V came to 7 bases and at J to 10 bases, leaving 6 bases not matched to a gene. The CDR3 runs to 13 residues. This chain's CDR3 is CASMTGDGSPLHF. CDR3 nucleotide sequence: TGTGCCAGCATGACAGGGGACGGGTCACCCCTCCACTTT.

V gene TRBV2 combines with J gene TRBJ2-1; TRBD1 is a possible D gene (5 bases). The CDR3 covers 16 residues. The germline gives CDR1 SNHLY, CDR2 FYNNEI. Trimming left V 7 bases short and J 10 bases short, with 26 bases between. CDR3 amino acids: CASIPENQGSREEQFF. In DNA, the CDR3 is TGTGCCAGCATCCCTGAAAATCAGGGCAGCAGAGAAGAGCAGTTCTTC.

The chain links TRBV27 to TRBJ2-2; TRBD1 agrees at 8 bases. The CDR3 length is 15 residues. Germline V gene lookup returns CDR1 MNHEY and CDR2 SMNVEV (reference sequence). The trim removed 6 bases at V and 7 bases at J, leaving 10 bases unmatched. The CDR3 reads CASSGAGGLVGELFF. CDR3 bases: TGTGCCAGCAGCGGGGCAGGGGGCTTGGTCGGGGAGCTGTTTTTT.

The chain carries TRBV29-1 and TRBJ2-3, with a possible D match to TRBD2 (6 bases). The ends were cut back, 7 bases at V and 8 bases at J, with 16 bases in the middle. CDR1 SQVTM and CDR2 ANQGSEA come from the germline V gene. There are 12 residues in the CDR3. The CDR3 region has the DNA TGCAGCGACCGGGACTTCCCTGGTACGCAGTATTTT. Translation: CSDRDFPGTQYF.

V usage is TRBV6-7 and J usage is TRBJ1-1; D might be TRBD1 (6 bases). TRBV6-7 is an ORF, and what it does is uncertain. V lost 5 bases and J 7 bases, leaving 8 bases between the germline ends. The CDR3 is made up of 11 amino acids. In nucleotides, the CDR3 is TGTGCCAGCAGTAGCAGGGGTGAAGCTTTCTTT. Its translation is CASSSRGEAFF.

V gene TRBV10-1 combines with J gene TRBJ2-3; 8 bases are shared with TRBD2. This CDR3 is built from 15 residues. Germline V gives CDR1 WNHNN, CDR2 SYGVQD (reference sequence). The V segment lost 6 bases and the J segment 5 bases; nucleotides outside the gene matches: 10. CDR3 sequence: CASSKEAGVVDTQYF. The CDR3 DNA reads as TGCGCCAGCAGCAAAGAAGCGGGAGTGGTAGATACGCAGTATTTT.

As regards this clone: The sample carries other DNA sequences with the same CDR3. The chain is built from TRBV5-1 and TRBJ2-1; the match to TRBD2 covers 8 bases. V trimming: 0 bases; J trimming: 0 bases; junction bases outside the gene matches: 2. Germline V gives CDR1 SGHRS, CDR2 YFSETQ. This CDR3 contains 16 residues. CDR3 in DNA: TGCGCCAGCAGCTTGGCCGCGGGGGGCTCCTACAATGAGCAGTTCTTC. Translating gives CASSLAAGGSYNEQFF. Together with reference TRBV5-1 and TRBJ2-1, the CDR3 gives the full variable domain: KAGVTQTPRYLIKTRGQQVTLSCSPISGHRSVSWYQQTPGQGLQFLFEYFSETQRNKGNFPGRFSGRQFSNSRSEMNVSTLELGDSALYLCASSLAAGGSYNEQFFGPGTRLTVL.